This T cell receptor (beta chain) was captured in a study of identical twins. In this sample, this clonotype turned up many times. Template switching added a universal primer site; cDNA carried unique molecular identifiers. TCRdb fed the 5' RACE reads into MiXCR, producing one record per CDR3 protein. The sample shows roughly 690,000 distinct CDR3 sequences, 5.5% to 6.5% of them seen only once. Material: naive T cells sorted from blood. This clonotype originated in a young man in good health.

CDR3 DNA sequence: TGCAGCGTTGAAGATTGGGGACTAGTGGATACGCAGTATTTT. Amino acid sequence: CSVEDWGLVDTQYF. The V and J genes are TRBV29-1 and TRBJ2-3, with 8 bases fitting TRBD2. The CDR3 is 14 amino acids. Germline CDR1 reads SQVTM; CDR2 reads ANQGSEA. V shed 0 bases, J shed 6 bases, and the junction held 5 bases outside the gene matches.